This TCR beta chain was sequenced during a study of control samples from healthy donors and cancer patients. The method was immunoSEQ multiplex PCR; TCRdb's version includes in-frame clones alone and lacks a portion of them. The table has 78,000 or so clones, around nine tenths seen once. Germline CDR1 is MNHEY and CDR2 is SVGAGI. The V gene lost 4 bases and the J gene lost 0 bases, with 10 bases spanning the gap. The CDR3 loop spans 16 amino acids. The chain joins TRBV6-5 to TRBJ1-6; D not resolved. The source is a woman aged 45-65 years in good health. The sequencing input was blood. DNA for the CDR3: TGTGCCAGCAGTTCCCGGGCGTCCTCCTATAATTCACCCCTCCACTTT. Protein product: CASSSRASSYNSPLHF.